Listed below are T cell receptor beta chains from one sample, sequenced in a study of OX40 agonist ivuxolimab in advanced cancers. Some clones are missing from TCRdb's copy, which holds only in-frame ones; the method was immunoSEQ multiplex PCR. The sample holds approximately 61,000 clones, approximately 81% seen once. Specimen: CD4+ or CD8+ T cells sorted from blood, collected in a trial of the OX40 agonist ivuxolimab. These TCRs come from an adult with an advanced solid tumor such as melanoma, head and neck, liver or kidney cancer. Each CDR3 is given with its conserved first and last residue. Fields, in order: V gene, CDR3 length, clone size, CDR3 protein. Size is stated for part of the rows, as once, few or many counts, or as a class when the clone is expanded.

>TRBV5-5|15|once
CASILDRGRADTQYF
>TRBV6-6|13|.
CASSYTGGHGYTF
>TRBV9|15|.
CASSVDRGLNTEAFF
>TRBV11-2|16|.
CASSLRHRSYQETQYF
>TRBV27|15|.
CASSLSYAGEDTQYF
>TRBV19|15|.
CASSRQVVSNQPQHF
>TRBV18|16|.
CASSLGQGASGNTIYF
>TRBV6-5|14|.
CASSGASSYNEQFF
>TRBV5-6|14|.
CASSLIAGGETQYF
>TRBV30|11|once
CAWSWGDTQYF
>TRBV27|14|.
CATLPGAHFSGYTF
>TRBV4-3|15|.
CASSRGQGGFYEQYF
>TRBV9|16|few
CASSVASQQIQETQYF
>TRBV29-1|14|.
CSVVSRRGPNEQFF
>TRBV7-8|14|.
CASSRSEGSDEQFF
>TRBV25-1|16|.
CASSEYGPGVPTEAFF
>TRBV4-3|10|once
CASSANEQFF
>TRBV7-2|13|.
CASSLRGGTEAFF
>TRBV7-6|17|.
CASSLTGPGFNTDTQYF
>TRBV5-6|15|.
CASSPLGGSGDTQYF
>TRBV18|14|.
CASSPVRIDQPQHF
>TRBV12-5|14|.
CASGPPIWPNEQFF
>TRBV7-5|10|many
CASLNQPQHF
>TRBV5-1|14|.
CASSLRGDTDTQYF
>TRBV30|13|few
CAWIPTGNYGYTF
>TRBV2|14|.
CASSEATSLDTQYF
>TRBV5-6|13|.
CASSLRGADTQYF
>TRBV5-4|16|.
CASSSKRELGGQTQYF
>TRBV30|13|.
CAWSADQNQPQHF
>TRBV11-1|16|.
CASSLDRGGPKNIQYF
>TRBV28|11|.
CASSLAGELFF
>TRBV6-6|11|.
CASSERYEQYF
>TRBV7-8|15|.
CASSWGLASADTQYF
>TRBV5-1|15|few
CASSLASGRANEQFF
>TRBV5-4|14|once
CASSLPPPIETQYF
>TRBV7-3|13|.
CASEEAPRSGYTF
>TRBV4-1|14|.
CASSRDRDNEKLFF
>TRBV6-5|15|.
CASSYSGQGTDGYTF
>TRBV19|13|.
CASSIAGAYTQYF
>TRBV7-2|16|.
CASSLDLLAGYNEQFF
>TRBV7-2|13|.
CASSLYSYNEQFF
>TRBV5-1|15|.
CASSFTGQGYNEQFF
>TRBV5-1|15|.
CASSATSSPNTEAFF
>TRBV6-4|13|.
CASREDLNTEAFF
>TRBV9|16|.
CASSVGPTGINQPQHF
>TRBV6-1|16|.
CASSEAGTAVSYEQYF
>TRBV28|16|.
CASSWHRDRYTGELFF
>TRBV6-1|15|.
CASSRLATSTDTQYF
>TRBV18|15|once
CASSQDRGLNGELFF
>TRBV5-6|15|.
CASSGLAGVGETQYF
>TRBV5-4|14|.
CASSLQGSPHEQFF
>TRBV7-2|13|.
CASRQGSLETQYF
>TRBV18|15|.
CASSPGTGEVQPQHF
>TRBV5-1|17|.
CASSLSQLAGGPGEQFF
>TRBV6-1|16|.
CASSERTRVANEKLFF